The sequence of this TCR beta chain was determined in a study of OX40 agonist ivuxolimab in advanced cancers. Study-wide context: In this cohort, patients received ivuxolimab, an agonistic anti-OX40 (CD134) antibody. The study enrolled dose-escalation patients with hepatocellular carcinoma, melanoma, renal cell or head and neck cancer.

This clone is a singleton in its sample. What it binds is unknown. Clones were read by immunoSEQ multiplex PCR, and TCRdb kept only the in-frame ones, dropping some. The repertoire holds roughly 49,000 clones, with roughly 84% as singletons. Study-wide results and caveats: With doses of 0.1 to 3.0 mg/kg, CD4+ and CD8+ blood T cells had undergone clonal expansion by week 6.

V lost 5 bases, J lost 0 bases, and 20 bases lay in between. The germline CDR1 and CDR2 sequences are SNHLY and FYNNEI. The CDR3 is 18 amino acids. The sample in question was CD4+ or CD8+ T cells sorted from blood, obtained in a trial of the OX40 agonist ivuxolimab. J is TRBJ2-4 and V is TRBV2; no definite D call. This sequence originates from an adult with an advanced solid tumor such as melanoma, head and neck, liver or kidney cancer. CDR3 coding DNA: TGTGCCAGCAGTCACAGAAGATCCGCCAACATAGCCAAAAACATTCAGTACTTC. It translates to CASSHRRSANIAKNIQYF.